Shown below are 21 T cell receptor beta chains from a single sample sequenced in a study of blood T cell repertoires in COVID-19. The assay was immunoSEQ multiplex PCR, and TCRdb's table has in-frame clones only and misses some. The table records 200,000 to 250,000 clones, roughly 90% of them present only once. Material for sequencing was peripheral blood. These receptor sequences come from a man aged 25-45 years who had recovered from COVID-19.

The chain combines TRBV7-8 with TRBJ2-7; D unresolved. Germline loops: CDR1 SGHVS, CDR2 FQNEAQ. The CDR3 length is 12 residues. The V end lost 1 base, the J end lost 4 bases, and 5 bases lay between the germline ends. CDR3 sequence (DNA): TGTGCCAGCAGCTTAGGAGTGTACGAGCAGTACTTC. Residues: CASSLGVYEQYF. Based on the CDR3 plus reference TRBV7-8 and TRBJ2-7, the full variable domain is GAGVSQSPRYKVAKRGQDVALRCDPISGHVSLFWYQQALGQGPEFLTYFQNEAQLDKSGLPSDRFFAERPEGSVSTLKIQRTQQEDSAVYLCASSLGVYEQYFGPGTRLTVT.

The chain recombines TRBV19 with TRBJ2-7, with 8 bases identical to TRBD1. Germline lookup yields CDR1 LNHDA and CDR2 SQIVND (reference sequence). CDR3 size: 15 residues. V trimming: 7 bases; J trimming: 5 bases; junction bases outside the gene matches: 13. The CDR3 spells CASTPGRTGPHEQYF. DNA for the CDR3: TGTGCCAGTACCCCCGGACGGACAGGGCCCCACGAGCAGTACTTC.

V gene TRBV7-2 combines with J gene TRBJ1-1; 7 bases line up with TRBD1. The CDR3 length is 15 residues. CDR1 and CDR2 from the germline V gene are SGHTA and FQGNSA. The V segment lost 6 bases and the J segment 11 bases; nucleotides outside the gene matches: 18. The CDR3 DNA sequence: TGTGCCAGCAGGCCAACACCACAGGGGTACGGGACGGCTTTCTTT. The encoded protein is CASRPTPQGYGTAFF.

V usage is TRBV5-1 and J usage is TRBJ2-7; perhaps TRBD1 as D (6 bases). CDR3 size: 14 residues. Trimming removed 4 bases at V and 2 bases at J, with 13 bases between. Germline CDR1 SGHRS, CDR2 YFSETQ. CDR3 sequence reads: CASSQRDTAYEQYF. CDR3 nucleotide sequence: TGCGCCAGCAGCCAAAGGGACACCGCCTACGAGCAGTACTTC. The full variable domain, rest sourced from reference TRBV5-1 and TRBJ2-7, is KAGVTQTPRYLIKTRGQQVTLSCSPISGHRSVSWYQQTPGQGLQFLFEYFSETQRNKGNFPGRFSGRQFSNSRSEMNVSTLELGDSALYLCASSQRDTAYEQYFGPGTRLTVT.

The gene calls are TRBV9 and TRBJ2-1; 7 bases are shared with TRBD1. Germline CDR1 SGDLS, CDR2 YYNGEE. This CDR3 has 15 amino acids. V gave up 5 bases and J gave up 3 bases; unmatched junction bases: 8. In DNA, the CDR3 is TGTGCCAGCAGGGCGATTGGGACAGACTACAATGAGCAGTTCTTC. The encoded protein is CASRAIGTDYNEQFF.

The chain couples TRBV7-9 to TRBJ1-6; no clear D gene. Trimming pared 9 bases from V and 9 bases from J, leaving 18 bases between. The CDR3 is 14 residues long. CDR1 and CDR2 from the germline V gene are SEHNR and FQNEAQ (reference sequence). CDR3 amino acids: CASSMKAEGSPLHF. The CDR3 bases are TGTGCCAGTTCGATGAAAGCCGAGGGTTCACCCCTCCACTTT.

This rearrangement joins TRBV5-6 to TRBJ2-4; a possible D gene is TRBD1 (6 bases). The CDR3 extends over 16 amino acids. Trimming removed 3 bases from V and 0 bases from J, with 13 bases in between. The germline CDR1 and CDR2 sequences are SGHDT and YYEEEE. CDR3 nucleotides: TGTGCCAGCAGCTCCGGGACACTTCTAGCCAAAAACATTCAGTACTTC. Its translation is CASSSGTLLAKNIQYF.

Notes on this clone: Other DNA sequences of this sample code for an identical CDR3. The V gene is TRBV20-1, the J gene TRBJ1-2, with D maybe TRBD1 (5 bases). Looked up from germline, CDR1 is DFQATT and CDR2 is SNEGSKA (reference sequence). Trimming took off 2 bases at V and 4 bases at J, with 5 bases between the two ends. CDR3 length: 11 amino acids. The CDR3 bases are TGCAGTGCTAGAACAGGCTATGGCTACACCTTC. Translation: CSARTGYGYTF.

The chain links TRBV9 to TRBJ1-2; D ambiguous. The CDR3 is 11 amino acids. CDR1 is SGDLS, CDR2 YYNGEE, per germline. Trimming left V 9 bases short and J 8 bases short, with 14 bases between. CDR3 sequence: CATREGVGYTF. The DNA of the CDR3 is TGTGCCACTAGGGAGGGAGTGGGCTACACCTTC.

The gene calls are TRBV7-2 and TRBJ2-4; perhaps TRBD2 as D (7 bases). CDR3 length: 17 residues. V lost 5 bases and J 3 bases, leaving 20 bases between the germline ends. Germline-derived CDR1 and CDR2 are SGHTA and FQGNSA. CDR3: CASSPTGREGGKNIQYF. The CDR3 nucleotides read TGTGCCAGCAGCCCAACAGGGAGGGAGGGAGGCAAAAACATTCAGTACTTC.

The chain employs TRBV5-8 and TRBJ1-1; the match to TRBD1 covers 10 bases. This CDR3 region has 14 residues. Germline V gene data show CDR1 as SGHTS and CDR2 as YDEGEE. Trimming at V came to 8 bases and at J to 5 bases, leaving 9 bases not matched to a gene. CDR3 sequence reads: CASTRDRGYTEAFF. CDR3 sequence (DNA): TGTGCCAGTACTCGGGACAGGGGTTATACTGAAGCTTTCTTT.

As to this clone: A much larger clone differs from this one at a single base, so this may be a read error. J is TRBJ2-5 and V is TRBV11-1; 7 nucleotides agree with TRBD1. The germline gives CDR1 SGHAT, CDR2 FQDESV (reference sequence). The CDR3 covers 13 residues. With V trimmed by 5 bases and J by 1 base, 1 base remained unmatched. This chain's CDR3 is CASSRDSQETQYF. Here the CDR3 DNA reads TGTGCCAGCAGCCGGGACAGCCAAGAGACCCAGTACTTC. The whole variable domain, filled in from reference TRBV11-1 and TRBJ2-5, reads EAEVAQSPRYKITEKSQAVAFWCDPISGHATLYWYRQILGQGPELLVQFQDESVVDDSQLPKDRFSAERLKGVDSTLKIQPAELGDSAMYLCASSRDSQETQYFGPGTRLLVL.

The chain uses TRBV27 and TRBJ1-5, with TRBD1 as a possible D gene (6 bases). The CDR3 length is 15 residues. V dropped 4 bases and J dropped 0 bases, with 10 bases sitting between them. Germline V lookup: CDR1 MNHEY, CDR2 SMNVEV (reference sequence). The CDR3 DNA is TGTGCCAGCAGTTCCCGACAGGTTAGCAATCAGCCCCAGCATTTT. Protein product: CASSSRQVSNQPQHF.

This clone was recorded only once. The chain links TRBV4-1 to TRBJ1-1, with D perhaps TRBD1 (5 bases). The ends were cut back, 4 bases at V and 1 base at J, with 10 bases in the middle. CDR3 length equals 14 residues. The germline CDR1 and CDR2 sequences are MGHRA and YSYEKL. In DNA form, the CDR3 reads TGCGCCAGCAGCCCAGGACATCCGAACACTGAAGCTTTCTTT. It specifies CASSPGHPNTEAFF.

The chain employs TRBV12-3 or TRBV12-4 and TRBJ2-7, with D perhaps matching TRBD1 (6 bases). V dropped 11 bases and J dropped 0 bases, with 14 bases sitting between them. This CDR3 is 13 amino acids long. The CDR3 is CASGTHDSYEQYF. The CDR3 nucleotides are TGTGCCTCCGGGACACATGACTCCTACGAGCAGTACTTC.

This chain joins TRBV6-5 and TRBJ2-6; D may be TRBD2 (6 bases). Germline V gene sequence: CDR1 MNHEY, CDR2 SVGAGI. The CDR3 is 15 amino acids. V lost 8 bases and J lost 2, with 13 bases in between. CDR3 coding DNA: TGTGCCAGCTATCCGGGGGATGCTGGGGCCAACGTCCTGACTTTC. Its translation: CASYPGDAGANVLTF.

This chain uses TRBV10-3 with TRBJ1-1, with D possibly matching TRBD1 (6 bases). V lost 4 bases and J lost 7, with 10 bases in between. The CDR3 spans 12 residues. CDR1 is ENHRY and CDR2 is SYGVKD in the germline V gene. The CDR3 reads CAISAQGLEAFF. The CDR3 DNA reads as TGTGCCATCAGTGCGCAGGGGCTTGAAGCTTTCTTT.

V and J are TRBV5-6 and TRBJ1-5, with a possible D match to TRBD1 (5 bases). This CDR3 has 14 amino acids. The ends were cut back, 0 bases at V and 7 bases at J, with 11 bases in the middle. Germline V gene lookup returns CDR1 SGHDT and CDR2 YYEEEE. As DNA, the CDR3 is TGTGCCAGCAGCTTGGCCTCAGGGAGGCAGCCCCAGCATTTT. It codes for CASSLASGRQPQHF.

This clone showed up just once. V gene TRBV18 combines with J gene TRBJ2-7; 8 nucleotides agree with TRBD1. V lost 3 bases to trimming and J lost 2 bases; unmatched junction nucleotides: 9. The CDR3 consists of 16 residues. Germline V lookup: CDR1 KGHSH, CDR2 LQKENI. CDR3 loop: CASSPFGQGSTYEQYF. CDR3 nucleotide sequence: TGTGCCAGCTCACCTTTTGGACAGGGAAGTACCTACGAGCAGTACTTC.

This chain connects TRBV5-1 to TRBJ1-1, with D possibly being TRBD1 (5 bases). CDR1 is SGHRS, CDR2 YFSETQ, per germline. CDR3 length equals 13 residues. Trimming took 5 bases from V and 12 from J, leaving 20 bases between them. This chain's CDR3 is CASRPGDGEGTFF. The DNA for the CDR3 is TGCGCCAGCAGGCCGGGGGATGGGGAGGGAACTTTCTTT.

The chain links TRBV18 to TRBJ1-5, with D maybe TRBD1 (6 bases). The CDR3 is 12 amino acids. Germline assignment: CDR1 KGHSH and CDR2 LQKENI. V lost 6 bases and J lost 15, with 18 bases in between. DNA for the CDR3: TGTGCCAGCTCCACAGGGCACAGATCCGCGCATTTT. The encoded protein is CASSTGHRSAHF.